Sequencing of this T cell receptor (beta chain) was carried out in a study of shared clonotypes between healthy human individuals. Study conclusions and caveats: A handful of donors shared approximately 5% of their naive CD4 clonotypes.

In germline, CDR1 is MNHEY, CDR2 SMNVEV (reference sequence). V shed 5 bases and J 3 bases; nucleotides not matched to a gene: 6. The length of the CDR3 is 15 residues. Replicate PCRs from sorted subsets contained approximately 200 ng DNA, which is some 29,000 T cell genomes. Libraries were prepared by immunoSEQ multiplex PCR; TCRdb keeps only in-frame clonotypes and omits some of them. The sample records roughly 2,500,000 clones, under 95% being singletons. Donors, without exception, were Caucasian adults residing in Nashville, Tennessee. With respect to this clone: The target antigen is unknown.

The sequencing input was naive CD4+ T cells from PBMCs. Subset defined: CD45RA+ positively selected. V gene TRBV27 combines with J gene TRBJ2-7; 11 bases agree with TRBD1. The TCR sequence derives from a man aged 18 to 35 in good health. Some clones in this sample may be carry-over from other donors' samples. In nucleotides, the CDR3 is TGTGCCAGCAGTATGTCCGGGACAGGGGGCTACGAGCAGTACTTC. As protein: CASSMSGTGGYEQYF.